This is a list of T cell receptor beta chains from one sample in a study of technical replicates of blood from several donors. Using immunoSEQ multiplex PCR, the repertoire was profiled, and TCRdb retains in-frame clones only, with some absent. The sample yields 58,000 or so clones, around 88% seen once. Sequencing was performed on PBMCs. These receptor sequences come from a human donor in good health. Some clones in this sample may be carry-over from other donors' samples. CDR3s include the opening cysteine and the closing phenylalanine or tryptophan. A D gene is named only where the DNA matches it firmly. Only some rows state a clone size, as once, few, many or a class for expanded clones.

size: .
D: TRBD2
V: TRBV7-8
J: TRBJ2-7
CDR3: CASSFSRTSYEQYF
DNA: TGTGCCAGCAGCTTTTCACGGACTAGCTACGAGCAGTACTTC

size: medium-sized
D: TRBD1
V: TRBV5-1
J: TRBJ2-7
CDR3: CASSYDRDYEQYF
DNA: TGCGCCAGCAGTTATGACAGGGACTACGAGCAGTACTTC

size: .
D: .
V: TRBV9
J: TRBJ1-4
CDR3: CASSGTDIGGKLFF
DNA: TGTGCCAGCAGCGGCACAGATATAGGGGGAAAACTGTTTTTT

size: once
D: .
V: TRBV27
J: TRBJ2-7
CDR3: CASSPSTSIEQYF
DNA: TGTGCCAGCAGTCCATCAACTAGCATCGAGCAGTACTTC

size: once
D: .
V: TRBV7-2
J: TRBJ2-7
CDR3: CASSTTGTGAYEQYF
DNA: TGTGCCAGCAGCACCACCGGGACGGGAGCTTACGAGCAGTACTTC

size: .
D: .
V: TRBV18
J: TRBJ1-4
CDR3: CASSPLQTFNEKLFF
DNA: TGTGCCAGCTCACCATTACAGACCTTTAATGAAAAACTGTTTTTT

size: once
D: .
V: TRBV7-9
J: TRBJ1-3
CDR3: CAGRGSGNTIYF
DNA: TGTGCCGGGAGGGGGTCTGGAAACACCATATATTTT

size: .
D: .
V: TRBV15
J: TRBJ2-3
CDR3: CATSRGLEQTDTQYF
DNA: TGTGCCACCAGCAGAGGACTAGAACAGACAGATACGCAGTATTTT

size: .
D: TRBD1
V: TRBV7-9
J: TRBJ2-3
CDR3: CASSEQGIRASGDTQYF
DNA: TGTGCCAGCAGCGAACAGGGGATTCGGGCCAGCGGAGATACGCAGTATTTT

size: .
D: TRBD2
V: TRBV7-2
J: TRBJ2-2
CDR3: CASSLGAGGAGELFF
DNA: TGTGCCAGCAGCTTAGGCGCGGGGGGGGCCGGGGAGCTGTTTTTT

size: .
D: .
V: TRBV27
J: TRBJ2-3
CDR3: CASSLAPPRSPYTDTQYF
DNA: TGTGCCAGCAGTTTAGCCCCTCCTAGATCCCCATACACAGATACGCAGTATTTT

size: few
D: TRBD1
V: TRBV4-1
J: TRBJ2-2
CDR3: CASSHDGRTGGYTGELFF
DNA: TGCGCCAGCAGCCATGATGGACGGACAGGGGGGTACACCGGGGAGCTGTTTTTT

size: .
D: TRBD2
V: TRBV25-1
J: TRBJ2-1
CDR3: CASSVAGAYNEQFF
DNA: TGTGCCAGCAGTGTAGCGGGAGCCTACAATGAGCAGTTCTTC

size: once
D: TRBD1
V: TRBV7-2
J: TRBJ2-5
CDR3: CASSRGQQETQYF
DNA: TGTGCCAGCAGCCGGGGACAGCAAGAGACCCAGTACTTC

size: .
D: .
V: TRBV12-5
J: TRBJ1-1
CDR3: CASALQGWTEAFF
DNA: TGTGCTAGTGCCTTACAGGGATGGACTGAAGCTTTCTTT

size: few
D: .
V: TRBV10-3
J: TRBJ2-7
CDR3: CAISGQLLGTYEQYF
DNA: TGTGCCATCAGTGGACAGCTATTAGGGACTTACGAGCAGTACTTC

size: .
D: TRBD1
V: TRBV6-5
J: TRBJ1-1
CDR3: CASSYSGQGAGAFF
DNA: TGTGCCAGCAGTTACTCCGGACAGGGGGCAGGAGCTTTCTTT

size: .
D: TRBD2
V: TRBV5-1
J: TRBJ2-1
CDR3: CASRGLAERNEQFF
DNA: TGCGCCAGCAGAGGACTAGCGGAACGCAATGAGCAGTTCTTC

size: .
D: .
V: TRBV28
J: TRBJ1-1
CDR3: CASSLGALNTEAFF
DNA: TGTGCCAGCAGTTTAGGGGCTTTGAACACTGAAGCTTTCTTT

size: .
D: .
V: TRBV4-3
J: TRBJ1-2
CDR3: CASSQDRRYGHTF
DNA: TGCGCCAGCAGCCAAGATCGGAGGTATGGCCACACCTTC

size: .
D: .
V: TRBV4-2
J: TRBJ2-3
CDR3: CASSQGSSDTQYF
DNA: TGTGCCAGCAGCCAAGGTTCGTCAGATACGCAGTATTTT

size: .
D: .
V: TRBV5-6
J: TRBJ1-5
CDR3: CASSYQGWSNQPQHF
DNA: TGTGCCAGCAGCTATCAGGGGTGGAGCAATCAGCCCCAGCATTTT

size: .
D: TRBD1
V: TRBV28
J: TRBJ1-4
CDR3: CASSSLWGQGREKLFF
DNA: TGTGCCAGCAGTTCCCTCTGGGGACAGGGGAGGGAAAAACTGTTTTTT

size: .
D: .
V: TRBV18
J: TRBJ1-6
CDR3: CASSLENSPLHF
DNA: TGTGCCAGCTCACTGGAGAATTCACCCCTCCACTTT

size: .
D: .
V: TRBV19
J: TRBJ2-2
CDR3: CASSSWTVNTGELFF
DNA: TGTGCCAGTAGTTCTTGGACTGTGAACACCGGGGAGCTGTTTTTT

size: .
D: TRBD2
V: TRBV9
J: TRBJ2-2
CDR3: CASSVVGSGTNTGELFF
DNA: TGTGCCAGCAGCGTAGTTGGTAGCGGGACGAACACCGGGGAGCTGTTTTTT

size: .
D: .
V: TRBV29-1
J: TRBJ2-5
CDR3: CSVGPGLEETQYF
DNA: .

size: .
D: .
V: TRBV20-1
J: TRBJ2-3
CDR3: CSASPGTQYF
DNA: TGCAGTGCTAGCCCAGGAACGCAGTATTTT

size: .
D: TRBD1
V: TRBV6-1
J: TRBJ1-4
CDR3: CASKDRGNEKLFF
DNA: TGTGCCAGCAAAGACAGGGGTAATGAAAAACTGTTTTTT

size: few
D: TRBD1
V: TRBV29-1
J: TRBJ1-1
CDR3: CSVGGQGHTEAFF
DNA: TGCAGCGTTGGAGGACAGGGACACACTGAAGCTTTCTTT

size: .
D: .
V: TRBV5-1
J: TRBJ2-2
CDR3: CASAAGPNTGELFF
DNA: TGCGCCAGCGCCGCGGGACCAAACACCGGGGAGCTGTTTTTT

size: .
D: TRBD1
V: TRBV19
J: TRBJ1-2
CDR3: CASRRTGGYGYTF
DNA: TGTGCCAGTAGAAGGACAGGGGGCTATGGCTACACCTTC

size: .
D: TRBD1
V: TRBV29-1
J: TRBJ2-5
CDR3: CSVPDRGTGLQTQYF
DNA: TGCAGCGTTCCCGACCGGGGGACAGGCCTACAGACCCAGTACTTC

size: .
D: TRBD2
V: TRBV2
J: TRBJ2-5
CDR3: CASSEAGTSGGVGKTQYF
DNA: TGTGCCAGCAGTGAAGCGGGGACTAGCGGGGGGGTTGGGAAGACCCAGTACTTC

size: .
D: .
V: TRBV4-3
J: TRBJ2-1
CDR3: CASSHNPGAQVNEQFF
DNA: TGCGCCAGCAGCCATAATCCAGGGGCTCAAGTGAATGAGCAGTTCTTC

size: .
D: .
V: TRBV7-2
J: TRBJ1-5
CDR3: CASSLVSGAGISQPQHF
DNA: TGTGCCAGCAGCTTAGTTTCAGGGGCAGGGATAAGTCAGCCCCAGCATTTT

size: .
D: TRBD2
V: TRBV6-6
J: TRBJ2-5
CDR3: CASSFAREGSQYF
DNA: TGTGCCAGCAGTTTTGCGCGGGAGGGCTCCCAGTACTTC

size: .
D: TRBD1
V: TRBV5-1
J: TRBJ1-6
CDR3: CASSPPGQTNSPLHF
DNA: TGCGCCAGCAGCCCCCCGGGACAGACTAATTCACCCCTCCACTTT

size: .
D: TRBD1
V: TRBV7-6
J: TRBJ2-3
CDR3: CASSPGTGSPDTQYF
DNA: TGTGCCAGCTCCCCGGGGACAGGGAGTCCAGATACGCAGTATTTT

size: .
D: TRBD2
V: TRBV2
J: TRBJ2-5
CDR3: CASSESVAGGQETQYF
DNA: TGTGCCAGCAGTGAAAGTGTAGCGGGAGGTCAAGAGACCCAGTACTTC

size: .
D: .
V: TRBV6-6
J: TRBJ2-1
CDR3: CASSYASGSYNEQFF
DNA: TGTGCCAGCAGTTACGCATCAGGCAGTTACAATGAGCAGTTCTTC

size: .
D: TRBD1
V: TRBV5-1
J: TRBJ1-1
CDR3: CASSPGQGGNAEAFF
DNA: TGCGCCAGCAGCCCGGGACAGGGGGGAAACGCTGAAGCTTTCTTT